The entry that follows covers one TCR beta chain sequence. Antigen unknown. Clones were read by immunoSEQ multiplex PCR, and TCRdb kept only the in-frame ones, dropping some. The sample lists about 92,000 clones; roughly 90% were seen once. The source of the sample is a study of T cell responses to AZD1222 COVID-19 vaccine. Study-wide results and caveats: Clonal diversity may have been underestimated, and the donors were mostly white British, with more females than males. The CD4 TCRs associated with vaccination extended across spike and predominated at 160-218 and 743-854. Reports indicate that nearly half of spike-specific TCRs are directed at unmutated variant regions. Scientists sampled the repertoires only once the peak T cell response had passed.

The CDR3 consists of 15 residues. Trimming took 6 bases from V and 0 from J, leaving 14 bases between them. The germline CDR1 and CDR2 sequences are MNHNY and SVGAGI (reference sequence). This specimen consisted of peripheral blood, obtained on day 0 of AZD1222 vaccination. This chain links TRBV6-6 with TRBJ1-1, with D possibly matching TRBD1 (5 bases). The source of this sequence is an adult in good health. CDR3 nucleotide sequence: TGTGCCAGCAGGAGTCCGGGACCGATGAACACTGAAGCTTTCTTT. It is translated as CASRSPGPMNTEAFF.